The next 21 T cell receptor beta chains were all read from a single sample in a study of blood T cell repertoires in COVID-19. The repertoire was sequenced with immunoSEQ multiplex PCR; TCRdb's copy has only in-frame clones and lacks some. The sample has roughly 290,000 clones, 75% to 90% seen once. Source material: PBMCs or T cells enriched from blood (not recorded which). Receptor source: a woman between 25 and 40 years old who had recovered from COVID-19.

V gene TRBV28 combines with J gene TRBJ1-4; D not resolved. The CDR3 contains 15 residues. Deletions cut 6 bases from V and 4 bases from J, with 15 bases between. Germline V gene data show CDR1 as MDHEN and CDR2 as SYDVKM. CDR3: CASRPSGVGNEKLFF. As DNA, the CDR3 is TGTGCCAGCAGGCCCTCGGGTGTTGGTAATGAAAAACTGTTTTTT.

The V call is TRBV14, the J call TRBJ1-2; D gene ambiguous. Trimming pared 6 bases from V and 5 bases from J, leaving 13 bases between. The CDR3 is made up of 13 amino acids. Germline V gives CDR1 SGHDN, CDR2 FVKESK. This CDR3 reads CASSRATGYGYTF. The CDR3 coding sequence is TGTGCCAGCAGTCGGGCCACGGGATATGGCTACACCTTC.

J is TRBJ2-3 and V is TRBV6-5; 9 bases are a match to TRBD1. Germline V gives CDR1 MNHEY, CDR2 SVGAGI. With 6 bases clipped from V and 5 bases from J, the junction kept 6 bases outside the gene matches. CDR3 length: 14 residues. The CDR3 nucleotides are TGTGCCAGCAGCCGGGACAGGGAGGAAGATACGCAGTATTTT. Its translation: CASSRDREEDTQYF.

Many counts were recorded for this clone. The chain uses TRBV6-4 and TRBJ2-3; possibly TRBD2 for D (6 bases). CDR1 is MRHNA, CDR2 SNTAGT, per germline. The CDR3 loop spans 13 amino acids. V lost 4 bases, J lost 1 base, and 6 bases lay in between. The CDR3 loop reads CASSAGGTDTQYF. The CDR3 DNA is TGTGCCAGCAGTGCGGGAGGCACAGATACGCAGTATTTT.

This chain joins TRBV10-3 and TRBJ2-1; 9 bases are a match to TRBD1. J gave up 7 bases and V 3 bases, and 4 bases lay outside the gene matches. CDR3 length: 14 amino acids. Germline V gene data show CDR1 as ENHRY and CDR2 as SYGVKD. This chain's CDR3 is CAISERTGVNEQFF. The CDR3 DNA is TGTGCCATCAGTGAAAGGACAGGGGTGAATGAGCAGTTCTTC.

The V gene is TRBV5-1, the J gene TRBJ2-3; 12 nucleotides align to TRBD2. Trimming removed 0 bases from V and 0 bases from J; junction bases left unmatched: 5. The germline V gene has CDR1 SGHRS and CDR2 YFSETQ. This CDR3 spans 18 amino acids. The CDR3 reads CASSLEVLAGGSTDTQYF. The DNA for the CDR3 is TGCGCCAGCAGCTTGGAAGTTCTAGCGGGAGGGAGCACAGATACGCAGTATTTT.

This clone was counted ten times or more. This CDR3 is CASELAGNNEQFF. DNA for the CDR3: TGTGCCAGCGAGCTAGCAGGAAACAATGAGCAGTTCTTC. The rearrangement joins TRBV2 to TRBJ2-1; possible D gene TRBD2, 5 bases. Between the trimmed V and J ends, which lost 8 bases and 5 bases, there was a span of 13 bases. In germline, CDR1 is SNHLY, CDR2 FYNNEI. This CDR3 comprises 13 residues.

This sequence joins TRBV7-2 and TRBJ2-1, with 11 bases identical to TRBD2. Unmatched junction bases numbered 10, after V lost 5 bases and J lost 7 bases. Germline lookup yields CDR1 SGHTA and CDR2 FQGNSA. This CDR3 has 16 residues. The CDR3 sequence: CASSPVGLAGFNEQFF. CDR3 coding DNA: TGTGCCAGCAGCCCGGTAGGACTAGCGGGCTTTAATGAGCAGTTCTTC.

This sequence joins TRBV7-9 and TRBJ1-4, with a possible D match to TRBD1 (5 bases). Germline values: CDR1 SEHNR, CDR2 FQNEAQ (reference sequence). The CDR3 extends over 16 amino acids. V dropped 1 base and J dropped 4 bases, with 13 bases sitting between them. The DNA of the CDR3 is TGTGCCAGCAGCTTAGGGCAGGGCGGATTTAATGAAAAACTGTTTTTT. Translated, it gives CASSLGQGGFNEKLFF.

This clone is a singleton in its sample. The chain recombines TRBV20-1 with TRBJ1-5; TRBD1 matches at 8 bases. This CDR3 has 20 amino acids. Germline CDR1 and CDR2: DFQATT and SNEGSKA (reference sequence). The junction had 19 bases not matched to a gene; V was cut back by 3 bases and J by 0 bases. The CDR3 region is CSASFPRTGPFRVSNQPQHF. The CDR3 DNA follows: TGCAGTGCTAGTTTCCCTAGGACAGGGCCCTTCCGGGTTAGCAATCAGCCCCAGCATTTT.

The chain joins TRBV5-1 to TRBJ1-2, with D uncertain. The CDR3 sequence is 14 residues long. Trimming cost V 1 base and J 3 bases, with 10 bases left between them. Germline CDR1 and CDR2: SGHRS and YFSETQ. The CDR3 nucleotides are TGCGCCAGCAGCTTGTTGACACCAGACTATGGCTACACCTTC. Residues: CASSLLTPDYGYTF.

The rearrangement uses TRBV7-9 and TRBJ2-7; 8 bases are shared with TRBD1. The germline gives CDR1 SEHNR, CDR2 FQNEAQ (reference sequence). The CDR3 has 13 amino acids. The J segment lost 3 bases and the V segment lost 4 bases, leaving 2 bases of the junction unmatched. The CDR3 nucleotides are TGTGCCAGCAGCTCCGGGACAGGCTACGAGCAGTACTTC. It yields the protein CASSSGTGYEQYF.

The V gene is TRBV10-1, the J gene TRBJ2-1; tentative D call: TRBD1 (6 bases). V was shortened by 3 bases and J by 6 bases, with 12 bases between the two germline ends. The CDR3 has 14 amino acids. CDR1 is WNHNN, CDR2 SYGVQD, per germline (reference sequence). The CDR3 DNA reads TGCGCCAGCAGTGAAGGGGACATGAGCAATGAGCAGTTCTTC. The encoded protein is CASSEGDMSNEQFF.

Remarks on this clone: Distinct nucleotide sequences in the sample also encode this CDR3. This sequence joins TRBV5-1 and TRBJ1-2; D might be TRBD1 (6 bases). The CDR3 is 15 amino acids. Germline CDR1 reads SGHRS; CDR2 reads YFSETQ. V lost 0 bases, J lost 6 bases, and 15 bases lay in between. The CDR3 loop is CASSLGQGLEDGYTF. The CDR3 DNA is TGCGCCAGCAGCTTGGGGCAGGGGTTAGAAGATGGCTACACCTTC. The full variable domain, rest sourced from reference TRBV5-1 and TRBJ1-2, is KAGVTQTPRYLIKTRGQQVTLSCSPISGHRSVSWYQQTPGQGLQFLFEYFSETQRNKGNFPGRFSGRQFSNSRSEMNVSTLELGDSALYLCASSLGQGLEDGYTFGSGTRLTVV.

The V and J genes are TRBV5-4 and TRBJ2-3; 14 nucleotides agree with TRBD2. The CDR3 consists of 16 residues. Germline V CDR1 and CDR2: SGHNT, YYREEE (reference sequence). V was pared by 4 bases and J by 3 bases, with 4 bases of the junction left unmatched. The CDR3: CASSKGLAGETDTQYF. CDR3 sequence (DNA): TGTGCCAGCAGCAAGGGACTAGCGGGAGAAACAGATACGCAGTATTTT.

This clone was seen more than once but under ten times. The chain joins TRBV4-2 to TRBJ2-3, with D possibly being TRBD2 (6 bases). The CDR3 is 17 amino acids. Trimming took off 4 bases at V and 6 bases at J, with 23 bases between the two ends. CDR1 LGHNA and CDR2 YNFKEQ come from the germline V gene. The DNA of the CDR3 is TGTGCCAGCAGCCGGGCTTTGGGGGGAGAAACGGGGGATACGCAGTATTTT. This codes for CASSRALGGETGDTQYF.

CDR3 protein: CATSDPGVNGYTF. The DNA of the CDR3 is TGTGCCACCAGTGACCCGGGGGTGAATGGCTACACCTTC. The chain has TRBV24-1 and TRBJ1-2, with a weak D call TRBD1 (5 bases). Deletions cut 4 bases from V and 6 bases from J, with 11 bases between. The germline gives CDR1 KGHDR, CDR2 SFDVKD. This CDR3 contains 13 residues.

The chain carries TRBV10-3 and TRBJ2-3; 11 positions match TRBD1. Germline CDR1 and CDR2: ENHRY and SYGVKD. Trimming took 5 bases from V and 4 from J; bases not matched to a gene: 2. The CDR3 runs to 14 residues. The CDR3 reads CAISRDRGADTQYF. The CDR3 nucleotides are TGTGCCATCAGTCGGGACAGGGGGGCAGATACGCAGTATTTT.

This chain uses TRBV28 with TRBJ1-5; 8 bases agree with TRBD1. The V gene's germline CDR1 is MDHEN and CDR2 SYDVKM. This CDR3 has 15 amino acids. Trimming at V came to 5 bases and at J to 6 bases, leaving 9 bases not matched to a gene. The CDR3, as DNA: TGTGCCAGCAGTCTCAGACAGGGGCTTAGTCAGCCCCAGCATTTT. This sequence encodes CASSLRQGLSQPQHF.

This clone has a single count. This chain uses TRBV15 with TRBJ1-3, with D possibly matching TRBD1 (5 bases). The CDR3 is 14 amino acids. Germline CDR1 is LNHNV and CDR2 is YYDKDF (reference sequence). Trimming took off 7 bases at V and 3 bases at J, with 13 bases between the two ends. The CDR3 DNA reads TGTGCCACCACCCGGAGGGGAGTTGGAAACACCATATATTTT. Its translation: CATTRRGVGNTIYF.

This clone was counted a few times. This rearrangement joins TRBV7-9 to TRBJ2-7, with 8 bases that match TRBD2. The CDR3 covers 19 residues. Germline V CDR1 and CDR2: SEHNR, FQNEAQ (reference sequence). J gave up 0 bases and V 5 bases, and 18 bases lay outside the gene matches. In DNA form, the CDR3 reads TGTGCCAGCAGCCCAGAGCCGTTAGGGGTAGCGGGAAGCTCCTACGAGCAGTACTTC. It specifies CASSPEPLGVAGSSYEQYF.